One and the same sample provided the 8 T cell receptor beta chains below, sequenced in a study of spatial heterogeneity in lung cancer. TCRdb re-called the 5' RACE reads through MiXCR, storing one row per CDR3 protein. The profile shows tens of thousands of distinct CDR3 sequences, less than 20% of them singletons. Time point denoted: blood at routine non-recurrence follow-up after resection. The sequencing here drew on PBMCs, taken at follow-up. Every receptor here comes from a male donor with early-stage non-small cell lung cancer.

CDR3 protein: CSARDRRAFEKLFF. The CDR3 DNA reads TGCAGTGCTAGGGACAGGAGGGCTTTTGAAAAACTGTTTTTT. The chain joins TRBV20-1 to TRBJ1-4, with 7 bases identical to TRBD1. Per germline, CDR1 DFQATT and CDR2 SNEGSKA (reference sequence). This CDR3 region has 14 residues. The junction had 8 bases not matched to a gene; V was cut back by 3 bases and J by 7 bases.

Only a few counts were recorded for this clonotype. The CDR3 here is CASSVGPQVTEAFF. Written as DNA, the CDR3 is TGTGCCAGCAGCGTAGGCCCTCAGGTGACTGAAGCTTTCTTT. The rearrangement links TRBV9 to TRBJ1-1; D is ambiguous. The CDR3 sequence is 14 residues long. Deletions cut 0 bases from V and 5 bases from J, with 11 bases between. In germline, CDR1 is SGDLS, CDR2 YYNGEE.

The chain recombines TRBV2 with TRBJ2-3; 8 nucleotides match TRBD1. Germline CDR1 is SNHLY and CDR2 is FYNNEI. The CDR3 loop spans 14 amino acids. Trimming at V came to 6 bases and at J to 4 bases, leaving 6 bases not matched to a gene. CDR3 amino acids: CASRDRAWSDTQYF. The CDR3 region has the DNA TGTGCCAGCAGGGACAGGGCTTGGTCAGATACGCAGTATTTT.

This clonotype was recorded at least ten times. V usage is TRBV18 and J usage is TRBJ2-7; 12 bases agree with TRBD1. The ends lost 2 bases at V and 4 bases at J; junction bases unmatched: 3. The CDR3 contains 15 residues. Germline-derived CDR1 and CDR2 are KGHSH and LQKENI. The CDR3 nucleotides are TGTGCCAGCTCACCAGAGGGACAGGGGGCATACGAGCAGTACGTC. This encodes CASSPEGQGAYEQYV.

The rearrangement links TRBV24-1 to TRBJ1-5; possibly TRBD1 for D (6 bases). The ends were cut back, 9 bases at V and 2 bases at J, with 10 bases in the middle. This CDR3 has 13 amino acids. The germline CDR1 and CDR2 sequences are KGHDR and SFDVKD. The CDR3 loop reads CATRAGGNQPQHF. The CDR3 DNA is TGTGCCACCCGCGCAGGGGGCAATCAGCCCCAGCATTTT.

This clonotype has at least ten counts. The genes are TRBV6-2 or TRBV6-3 and TRBJ1-5; maybe TRBD1 (6 bases). Germline values: CDR1 MNHEY, CDR2 SVGEGT. The CDR3 has 13 residues. The V end was cut by 7 bases, the J end by 7 bases, with 14 bases between. CDR3 nucleotide sequence: TGTGCCAGCACGGGGGGCGGCGGCCAGCCCCAGCATTTT. Translating it yields CASTGGGGQPQHF.

This clonotype turned up a few times. The genes are TRBV5-1 and TRBJ2-7; 10 bases align to TRBD2. The germline gives CDR1 SGHRS, CDR2 YFSETQ. The CDR3 has 15 amino acids. Losses at the gene ends were 2 bases for V and 2 bases for J; bases not matched to a gene: 4. CDR3 sequence reads: CASSLGLAATYEQYF. The CDR3 DNA sequence: TGCGCCAGCAGCTTAGGACTAGCGGCGACCTACGAGCAGTACTTC.

This clonotype was seen only a few times. The V call is TRBV5-1, the J call TRBJ2-3; D assignment may be TRBD1 or TRBD2 (5 bases each). V was pared by 4 bases and J by 2 bases, with 11 bases between. The germline V gene encodes CDR1 SGHRS and CDR2 YFSETQ. The CDR3 is 14 amino acids. The CDR3 DNA follows: TGCGCCAGCAGCGGCCTTGGGACCACAGATACGCAGTATTTT. Amino acid sequence: CASSGLGTTDTQYF.